This T cell receptor (beta chain) appears in the sequencing data of a study of cytomegalovirus exposure and HLA in healthy donors. The PCR made use of 60 Vbeta and 13 Jbeta primers. Generated by immunoSEQ multiplex PCR, the TCRdb table keeps only in-frame clones and is missing some. The table lists some 200,000 clones, about four fifths of them singletons. Broader study findings: Prior analysis indicated that the majority of TCR beta V segments exhibited productivity approximately 87% or approximately 30% of the time. A link between a missense DCLRE1C variant and TCR beta V- and J-gene trimming emerged from a later analysis.

There are 14 residues in the CDR3. V was cut by 0 bases and J by 4 bases, with 9 bases left in between. The germline CDR1 and CDR2 sequences are SGHTA and FQGNSA. Notes on this clone: No antigen is known for it.

The source of this sequence is a woman in her 50s in good health and CMV-seropositive. The chain combines TRBV7-2 with TRBJ2-5, with D possibly matching TRBD2 (6 bases). What was sequenced was PBMCs. The CDR3 here is CASSLARELETQYF. CDR3 nucleotide sequence: TGTGCCAGCAGCTTAGCGCGGGAACTAGAGACCCAGTACTTC.